This T cell receptor beta chain was profiled in a study of cytotoxic CD8 clonotypes in ibrutinib-treated CLL. Study-wide results and limits: Clonality correlated strongly with circulating CD8+ T cells and exceeded age-matched healthy donors at baseline. Public clonotypes (which were uncommon) either contracted or remained stable on treatment.

In germline, CDR1 is GTSNPN, CDR2 SVGIG (reference sequence). The junction had 4 bases not matched to a gene; V was cut back by 4 bases and J by 2 bases. The CDR3 is 14 residues long. As regards this clone: As yet, its antigen is unknown.

Assay used: immunoSEQ multiplex PCR; TCRdb lists only in-frame clones, some missing. Of 150,000 to 200,000 clones in the sample, approximately 80% were seen once. This sequence joins TRBV30 and TRBJ1-4; 7 bases line up with TRBD1. The clonotype comes from a human donor with chronic lymphocytic leukemia. Sequenced material: PBMCs, taken after 24 months of ibrutinib treatment. As DNA, the CDR3 is TGTGCCTGGAACAGGGGTTCTACTAATGAAAAACTGTTTTTT. This gives the protein CAWNRGSTNEKLFF. The full variable domain, completed using reference TRBV30 and TRBJ1-4, is SQTIHQWPATLVQPVGSPLSLECTVEGTSNPNLYWYRQAAGRGLQLLFYSVGIGQISSEVPQNLSASRPQDRQFILSSKKLLLSDSGFYLCAWNRGSTNEKLFFGSGTQLSVL.